Listed below are T cell receptor beta chains from one sample, sequenced in a study of CD8 T cells in ankylosing spondylitis. Using its own MiXCR run on the 5' RACE reads, TCRdb lists one record per CDR3 protein. The table lists about 800,000 distinct CDR3 sequences, roughly 10% of them singletons. The sequencing input was blood, either unsorted or a sorted T cell fraction (not recorded which). All receptors come from a male donor with ankylosing spondylitis. Both conserved end residues are part of each CDR3. A D gene is named only where the DNA matches it firmly. Clone size is stated in some rows and not others, as once, few, many or a class when expanded.

len | j_gene | abundance | v_gene | d_gene | CDR3nt | CDR3aa
12 | TRBJ2-2 | few | TRBV7-9 | TRBD1 | TGTGCAGGGACAGCCTACACCGGGGAGCTGTTTTTT | CAGTAYTGELFF
13 | TRBJ1-4 | NA | TRBV20-1 | NA | TGCAGCGCTTTCGGGACACTGAATGAAAAACTGTTTTTT | CSAFGTLNEKLFF
16 | TRBJ2-2 | NA | TRBV6-2/TRBV6-3 | TRBD2 | TGTGCCAGCAGTGGCCCCGGGCTAGCGGGGACCGGGGAGCTGTTTTTT | CASSGPGLAGTGELFF
14 | TRBJ2-1 | few | TRBV7-2 | NA | TGTGCCAGCAGCTTAGTGGGAAAGTACAATGAGCAGTTCTTC | CASSLVGKYNEQFF
15 | TRBJ1-4 | few | TRBV7-8 | NA | TGTGCCAGCAGCCTGAAGAGGGAAACTAATGAAAAACTGTTTTTT | CASSLKRETNEKLFF
14 | TRBJ1-4 | few | TRBV5-5 | NA | TGTGCCAGCAGTTCCGGTAGCGTTGGGGAAAAACTGTTTTTT | CASSSGSVGEKLFF
18 | TRBJ2-3 | NA | TRBV11-2 | NA | TGTGCCAGCAGCTCGTTTCCCGTCGCCGGGGCGGGCACAGATACGCAGTATTTT | CASSSFPVAGAGTDTQYF
16 | TRBJ2-1 | many | TRBV7-2 | NA | TGTGCCAGCAGCTTAAGCGGGCCAGACCTTCGGAATGAGCAGTTCTTC | CASSLSGPDLRNEQFF
15 | TRBJ1-2 | NA | TRBV27 | TRBD1 | TGTGCCAGCAGTCCCGTGGACAGGCTCCTCTATGGCTACACCTTC | CASSPVDRLLYGYTF
14 | TRBJ2-3 | few | TRBV5-6 | NA | TGTGCCAGCAGCACACCACGGACAGCACCTACGCAGTATTTT | CASSTPRTAPTQYF
15 | TRBJ2-1 | few | TRBV28 | NA | TGTGCCAGCAGCCATACGGCCTTATCCTACAATGAGCAGTTCTTC | CASSHTALSYNEQFF
13 | TRBJ2-3 | few | TRBV20-1 | TRBD2 | TGCAGTCCCGGGACTAGCGAGGCAGATACGCAGTATTTT | CSPGTSEADTQYF
15 | TRBJ2-7 | NA | TRBV7-9 | TRBD1 | TGTGCCAGCAGTATCACAGGGGGCGCGTCCTACGAGCAGTACTTC | CASSITGGASYEQYF
13 | TRBJ1-1 | many | TRBV29-1 | TRBD1 | TGCAGCGTTAGGACAGGGGGAAGGACTGAAGCTTTCTTT | CSVRTGGRTEAFF
15 | TRBJ2-7 | NA | TRBV6-5 | NA | TGTGCCAGCAGTTACCGAAAGGGGGTACCCTACGAGCAGTACTTC | CASSYRKGVPYEQYF
14 | TRBJ2-3 | many | TRBV5-1 | NA | TGCGCCAGCAGCGAGGGGGGCACCACAGATACGCAGTATTTT | CASSEGGTTDTQYF